Listed here are 16 T cell receptor beta chains from one sample, sequenced in a study of blood T cell repertoires in COVID-19. The assay was immunoSEQ multiplex PCR, and TCRdb's table has in-frame clones only and misses some. The sample holds around 250,000 clones; roughly 88% are singletons and the top ten take 3% to 3.5%. Sequenced material: PBMCs or T cells enriched from blood (not recorded which). All receptors come from a woman between 40 and 55 years old who had been exposed to COVID-19.

The table lists this clone with a count of one. CDR3 DNA: TGTGCCAGCAGTACCCAGGGTTTATTCAGGTTCTTC. Translated, it gives CASSTQGLFRFF. The gene calls are TRBV27 and TRBJ2-1; TRBD1 might be the D (5 bases). The germline V gene encodes CDR1 MNHEY and CDR2 SMNVEV (reference sequence). The V end lost 5 bases, the J end lost 15 bases, and 17 bases lay between the germline ends. The length of the CDR3 is 12 residues.

The V and J genes are TRBV19 and TRBJ2-5; the match to TRBD2 covers 12 bases. The germline V gene has CDR1 LNHDA and CDR2 SQIVND (reference sequence). CDR3 size: 17 residues. V lost 5 bases and J lost 3; bases outside the gene matches: 10. The CDR3 nucleotides are TGTGCCAGTAGTCTCGGACTAGCGGGAACGTTTAAAGAGACCCAGTACTTC. It translates to CASSLGLAGTFKETQYF.

The V call is TRBV29-1, the J call TRBJ2-5; TRBD2 is a possible D gene (5 bases). CDR3 length: 9 amino acids. Germline loops: CDR1 SQVTM, CDR2 ANQGSEA. With 8 bases removed from V and 8 bases from J, the gap between germline ends came to 9 bases. The CDR3 bases are TGCAGCTCCGGGGAAACCCAGTACTTC. Protein: CSSGETQYF. The entire variable domain, with the rest obtained from reference TRBV29-1 and TRBJ2-5, is as follows: SAVISQKPSRDICQRGTSLTIQCQVDSQVTMMFWYRQQPGQSLTLIATANQGSEATYESGFVIDKFPISRPNLTFSTLTVSNMSPEDSSIYLCSSGETQYFGPGTRLLVL.

V is TRBV6-5 and J is TRBJ1-6; 9 bases line up with TRBD1. This CDR3 is 16 amino acids long. V lost 1 base and J lost 5; bases outside the gene matches: 3. CDR1 and CDR2 from the germline V gene are MNHEY and SVGAGI. In DNA form, the CDR3 reads TGTGCCAGCAGTTACTACGGGACAGGGAATAATTCACCCCTCCACTTT. Amino acids: CASSYYGTGNNSPLHF.

This chain connects TRBV3-1 (or the pseudogene TRBV3-2) to TRBJ2-7; possible D gene TRBD1, 5 bases. CDR1 LGHDT and CDR2 YNNKEL come from the germline V gene (reference sequence). V was trimmed by 0 bases and J by 7 bases, leaving 13 bases between them. The length of the CDR3 is 14 residues. CDR3 region: CASSQDKGAREQYV. In nucleotides, the CDR3 is TGTGCCAGCAGCCAAGATAAAGGGGCTCGAGAGCAGTACGTC.

This rearrangement joins TRBV6-6 to TRBJ2-5; TRBD2 aligns across 7 bases. The CDR3 runs to 15 residues. The germline V gene encodes CDR1 MNHNY and CDR2 SVGAGI (reference sequence). The ends lost 6 bases at V and 2 bases at J; junction bases unmatched: 9. CDR3 in DNA: TGTGCCAGCAGCCGCGGGGGATCCGCGCAAGAGACCCAGTACTTC. This sequence encodes CASSRGGSAQETQYF.

The chain links TRBV20-1 to TRBJ1-2; weak D call: TRBD1 (5 bases). Germline V gene data show CDR1 as DFQATT and CDR2 as SNEGSKA (reference sequence). Between the trimmed V and J ends, which lost 5 bases and 12 bases, there was a span of 10 bases. This CDR3 contains 9 residues. The CDR3 DNA sequence: TGCAGTGCTCAGCGGGGCCACACCTTC. Amino acids: CSAQRGHTF.

This chain uses TRBV18 with TRBJ2-2, with a possible D match to TRBD2 (6 bases). Germline V gene data show CDR1 as KGHSH and CDR2 as LQKENI. The V end lost 2 bases, the J end lost 2 bases, and 9 bases lay between the germline ends. This CDR3 has 15 residues. CDR3 loop: CASSPRGLNTGELFF. The CDR3 nucleotides read TGTGCCAGCTCACCAAGGGGACTTAACACCGGGGAGCTGTTTTTT.

The CDR3 DNA reads TGTGCCAGCAGCCACAAAGTCCCGACCCCCGGGGGGGAGACCCAGTACTTC. Translated: CASSHKVPTPGGETQYF. This chain uses TRBV14 with TRBJ2-5; TRBD2 matches 7 bases. Germline loops: CDR1 SGHDN, CDR2 FVKESK. Trimming removed 3 bases from V and 5 bases from J; junction bases left unmatched: 15. The CDR3 spans 17 residues.

The chain uses TRBV19 and TRBJ1-2; tentatively, D is TRBD1 (6 bases). The CDR3 has 18 amino acids. Germline CDR1 is LNHDA and CDR2 is SQIVND (reference sequence). The V end lost 4 bases, the J end lost 1 base, and 22 bases lay between the germline ends. The DNA for the CDR3 is TGTGCCAGTAGTAAATCACAGGGTACCCGTTCGCTTAACTATGGCTACACCTTC. Translation: CASSKSQGTRSLNYGYTF.

The chain is built from TRBV20-1 and TRBJ1-2; no definite D call. The germline gives CDR1 DFQATT, CDR2 SNEGSKA (reference sequence). The CDR3 consists of 14 residues. The V gene lost 3 bases and the J gene lost 5 bases, with 16 bases spanning the gap. CDR3: CSASPSQGSYGYTF. The CDR3 bases are TGCAGTGCTAGTCCATCCCAAGGGAGTTATGGCTACACCTTC.

The rearrangement joins TRBV16 to TRBJ1-5; 10 bases are a match to TRBD1. The germline gives CDR1 KGHSY, CDR2 FQNENV. The CDR3 is made up of 15 amino acids. V trimming: 5 bases; J trimming: 4 bases; junction bases outside the gene matches: 5. The CDR3 DNA follows: TGTGCCAGCAGCTGGACAGGGGGAAGGAATCAGCCCCAGCATTTT. Residues: CASSWTGGRNQPQHF.

This chain connects TRBV9 to TRBJ2-2; the D gene is possibly TRBD1 (5 bases). V lost 0 bases, J lost 1 base, and 10 bases lay in between. This CDR3 region has 16 residues. Germline V gene data show CDR1 as SGDLS and CDR2 as YYNGEE. CDR3 amino acids: CASSVGDRQNTGELFF. The CDR3 bases are TGTGCCAGCAGCGTAGGTGACAGACAGAACACCGGGGAGCTGTTTTTT.

The table lists this clone with a few counts. The chain couples TRBV6-5 to TRBJ1-2; perhaps TRBD1 as D (5 bases). The CDR3 loop spans 13 amino acids. Trimming removed 7 bases at V and 8 bases at J, with 17 bases between. CDR1 is MNHEY and CDR2 is SVGAGI in the germline V gene. The CDR3 reads CASTTGGVAGYTF. DNA of the CDR3: TGTGCCAGCACTACGGGGGGGGTCGCAGGCTACACCTTC.

The chain uses TRBV7-3 and TRBJ2-4; 8 bases are shared with TRBD2. Germline CDR1 and CDR2: SGHTA and FQGTGA. This CDR3 comprises 16 residues. Losses at the gene ends were 1 base for V and 3 bases for J; bases not matched to a gene: 5. CDR3 amino acids: CASSLKGTSGKNIQYF. In DNA form, the CDR3 reads TGTGCCAGCAGCTTAAAAGGGACTAGTGGCAAAAACATTCAGTACTTC. The complete variable domain, with remaining parts taken from reference TRBV7-3 and TRBJ2-4, reads GAGVSQTPSNKVTEKGKYVELRCDPISGHTALYWYRQSLGQGPEFLIYFQGTGAADDSGLPNDRFFAVRPEGSVSTLKIQRTERGDSAVYLCASSLKGTSGKNIQYFGAGTRLSVL.

V is TRBV7-2 and J is TRBJ1-4, with 8 positions matching TRBD1. The germline V gene encodes CDR1 SGHTA and CDR2 FQGNSA. The CDR3 length is 14 residues. The V gene end was trimmed by 6 bases and the J gene end by 8 bases; junction bases not matched to a gene: 8. The CDR3 bases are TGTGCCAGCAGTTCTCGACAGGGGAGAGAAAAACTGTTTTTT. This sequence encodes CASSSRQGREKLFF.